At least ten counts were recorded for the clone carrying this T cell receptor beta chain. Antigen unknown. TCRdb ran MiXCR on the 5' RACE reads and lists one entry per CDR3 protein. The sample has some 130,000 distinct CDR3 sequences; roughly 15% are singletons. This sample is drawn from a study of CD8 T cells in ankylosing spondylitis. Study conclusions and caveats: From matched ankylosing spondylitis synovial fluid, disease-linked clones were reportedly recovered at significantly enriched levels.

V shed 11 bases and J shed 6 bases, with 12 bases lying between them. This CDR3 region has 11 residues. Looked up from germline, CDR1 is ENHRY and CDR2 is SYGVKD. Sequencing input: blood, either unsorted or a sorted T cell fraction (not recorded which). The V and J genes are TRBV10-3 and TRBJ2-3; D remains ambiguous. This TCR was recovered from a female donor with ankylosing spondylitis or in good health (not recorded which). In nucleotides, the CDR3 is TGTGCCTACGGGCAGACCGATACGCAGTATTTT. Translating it yields CAYGQTDTQYF.